The T cell receptor beta chain described here comes from a study of persistence of HIV-infected CD4 T cells. General observations from the study: Within sorted populations, more oligoclonal TCRs accompanied more oligoclonal proviruses.

This was the immunoSEQ version 4 assay in survey mode. Template was genomic DNA at approximately 10 ng/uL, with up to about 1 ug used per sample. Repertoires were generated with immunoSEQ multiplex PCR, while TCRdb's copy carries only in-frame clones and drops some. The table has 10,000 to 15,000 clones, about three quarters seen once. V was cut by 11 bases and J by 4 bases, with 20 bases left in between. This CDR3 region has 14 residues. The germline V gene encodes CDR1 MDHEN and CDR2 SYDVKM. The stimulus was lysate of CMV-infected fibroblasts, roughly 10 ug/mL. Responding CD4+ T cells were sorted by upregulation of both CD40 ligand and CD69. Comments on this clone: Its target is not known.

This TCR came from an adult man with HIV who was CMV-seropositive. The rearrangement joins TRBV28 to TRBJ1-1; maybe TRBD1 (6 bases). Sequences were derived from CD4+ T cells sorted from PBMCs after approximately 19-hour stimulation, sampled from a patient who received antiretroviral therapy. The CDR3 DNA sequence: TGTGCCGGAGGGGGTGGGACTGTTGGCACTGAAGCTTTCTTT. Encoded protein: CAGGGGTVGTEAFF.